The 11 T cell receptor beta chains presented below share a single source sample, sequenced in a study of T cell repertoires in ileal Crohn's disease. The time point is: proximal margin of the surgical specimen (macroscopically non-inflamed). The table came from immunoSEQ multiplex PCR; TCRdb's copy has only in-frame clones and leaves some out. This table has 7,000 or so clones, around 80% appearing once. Material: ileal tissue. The receptors originated from an adult with Crohn's disease.

This chain connects TRBV18 to TRBJ1-2, with 9 positions matching TRBD1. V lost 6 bases to trimming and J lost 2 bases; unmatched junction nucleotides: 7. This CDR3 contains 15 residues. The germline gives CDR1 KGHSH, CDR2 LQKENI. The CDR3 is CASSLTGQGNYGYTF. The CDR3 bases are TGTGCCAGCTCTCTGACGGGACAGGGCAACTATGGCTACACCTTC.

This sequence joins TRBV6-5 and TRBJ2-3; TRBD2 aligns across 9 bases. V lost 7 bases, J lost 3 bases, and 5 bases stayed unmatched. The CDR3 sequence is 14 residues long. The germline CDR1 and CDR2 sequences are MNHEY and SVGAGI. DNA of the CDR3: TGTGCCAGCAACCCCCTAGCGGGAACAGATACGCAGTATTTT. This encodes CASNPLAGTDTQYF.

This chain links TRBV5-1 with TRBJ2-6, with D possibly being TRBD1 (7 bases). This CDR3 has 18 amino acids. CDR1 is SGHRS, CDR2 YFSETQ, per germline. Trimming took 4 bases from V and 2 from J, leaving 19 bases between them. CDR3 sequence reads: CASSRTPGDRAGANVLTF. The CDR3 DNA reads TGCGCCAGCAGCCGAACCCCGGGAGACAGGGCTGGGGCCAACGTCCTGACTTTC.

This chain links TRBV19 with TRBJ2-1; TRBD1 matches 8 bases. The CDR3 sequence is 15 residues long. The germline gives CDR1 LNHDA, CDR2 SQIVND (reference sequence). With V trimmed by 6 bases and J by 9 bases, 13 bases remained unmatched. The CDR3 DNA follows: TGTGCCAGTAGCCCGAGACAGGGGAGGAGGAGTGAGCAGTTCTTC. This translates into CASSPRQGRRSEQFF. Supplemented by reference TRBV19 and TRBJ2-1, the full variable domain reads DGGITQSPKYLFRKEGQNVTLSCEQNLNHDAMYWYRQDPGQGLRLIYYSQIVNDFQKGDIAEGYSVSREKKESFPLTVTSAQKNPTAFYLCASSPRQGRRSEQFFGPGTRLTVL.

V usage is TRBV25-1 and J usage is TRBJ1-5; a possible D gene is TRBD1 (6 bases). The CDR3 is 16 residues long. Germline lookup yields CDR1 MGHDK and CDR2 SYGVNS. V was clipped by 4 bases and J by 0 bases, with 13 bases between them. The CDR3 reads CASSAEDSGSNQPQHF. For the CDR3, the DNA is TGTGCCAGCAGTGCCGAGGACAGCGGTAGCAATCAGCCCCAGCATTTT.

The chain couples TRBV6-1 to TRBJ2-2, with D unresolved. With 6 bases removed from V and 7 bases from J, the gap between germline ends came to 6 bases. The germline CDR1 and CDR2 sequences are MNHNS and SASEGT. The CDR3 is made up of 11 amino acids. In nucleotides, the CDR3 is TGTGCCAGCAGGAGAAACGGGGAGCTGTTTTTT. It encodes CASRRNGELFF.

The CDR3 DNA is TGTGCCAGCAGCGTACTAAGGGAGAACACTGAAGCTTTCTTT. Translation: CASSVLRENTEAFF. V and J are TRBV9 and TRBJ1-1; D not certain. Germline loops: CDR1 SGDLS, CDR2 YYNGEE. This CDR3 spans 14 amino acids. The germline V and J ends were trimmed by 1 base and 1 base, with 8 bases remaining between them.

This clone is judged medium-sized. The chain couples TRBV21-1 to TRBJ2-2; the listed D gene, TRBD2, was not tested against the DNA. TRBV21-1 is flagged as a pseudogene. This CDR3 comprises 18 residues. The CDR3 region is CASSNLAGGQSNTGELFF. The CDR3 nucleotides read TGTGCCAGCAGCAATTTAGCGGGGGGGCAGTCGAACACCGGGGAGCTGTTTTTT.

The V gene is TRBV18, the J gene TRBJ2-5; TRBD2 aligns across 7 bases. The J segment lost 3 bases and the V segment lost 6 bases, leaving 1 base of the junction unmatched. The germline CDR1 and CDR2 sequences are KGHSH and LQKENI. The CDR3 is 12 amino acids. For the CDR3, the DNA is TGTGCCAGCTCGACTAGCAAAGAGACCCAGTACTTC. Protein sequence: CASSTSKETQYF. Based on the CDR3 plus reference TRBV18 and TRBJ2-5, the full variable domain is NAGVMQNPRHLVRRRGQEARLRCSPMKGHSHVYWYRQLPEEGLKFMVYLQKENIIDESGMPKERFSAEFPKEGPSILRIQQVVRGDSAAYFCASSTSKETQYFGPGTRLLVL.

Comments on this clone: Other DNA variants within this sample encode the same CDR3. The chain couples TRBV9 to TRBJ2-2; D gene ambiguous. Between the trimmed V and J ends, which lost 0 bases and 4 bases, there was a span of 4 bases. CDR1 is SGDLS, CDR2 YYNGEE, per germline. This CDR3 contains 13 residues. The DNA for the CDR3 is TGTGCCAGCAGCGTAGAGGGCACCGGGGAGCTGTTTTTT. Translating gives CASSVEGTGELFF.

The CDR3: CASGLEQAGANVLTF. The CDR3 DNA is TGTGCTAGTGGTTTGGAACAGGCTGGGGCCAACGTCCTGACTTTC. The chain employs TRBV12-5 and TRBJ2-6; maybe TRBD1 (5 bases). This CDR3 comprises 15 residues. Trimming took off 1 base at V and 2 bases at J, with 6 bases between the two ends. Germline CDR1 LGHNT, CDR2 FRNRAP.